This TCR beta chain was recovered during a study of cytomegalovirus exposure and HLA in healthy donors. The PCR had 60 Vbeta and 13 Jbeta primers. Assay: immunoSEQ multiplex PCR; the TCRdb copy retains only in-frame clones and omits some. In all, the sample yields about 140,000 clones. This clonotype was obtained from a woman between 18 and 29 years old in good health and CMV-seronegative. The source material was PBMCs.

CDR3 loop: CASSQTGLNYGYTF. For the CDR3, the DNA is TGCGCCAGCAGCCAAACAGGGCTTAACTATGGCTACACCTTC. The V and J genes are TRBV4-1 and TRBJ1-2; D might be TRBD1 (6 bases). Germline CDR1 and CDR2: MGHRA and YSYEKL. The ends were cut back, 2 bases at V and 1 base at J, with 8 bases in the middle. CDR3 length: 14 residues.